This TCR beta chain comes out of a study of human T cells and chemical hapten exposure. Study-level background: The sensitizer, 2% DPC, was used on approximately 2 cm by approximately 2 cm of upper inner arm skin.

Time point in this sample: patch test 1, 2 weeks after DPC sensitization. Noted treatment: therapeutic diphenylcyclopropenone sensitization with weekly scalp DPC. TCRdb used MiXCR to reprocess the RACE reads, holding one entry per CDR3 protein. The sample lists 300,000 to 350,000 distinct CDR3 sequences, under 8% seen once, with about 8% in the top ten. This clonotype came up many times. The CDR3 runs to 12 residues. V was clipped by 3 bases and J by 10 bases, with 11 bases between them. CDR1 and CDR2 from the germline V gene are MNHNS and SASEGT. The clonotype comes from a woman under 30 with alopecia areata. Some clones in this sample may be carry-over from other donors' samples. The specimen was whole blood, collected in connection with sensitization to the hapten diphenylcyclopropenone (DPC). This sequence joins TRBV6-1 and TRBJ2-3; weak D call: TRBD1 (5 bases). In nucleotides, the CDR3 is TGTGCCAGCAGTGACATTATAGGGGCGCAGTATTTT. Translated: CASSDIIGAQYF.